The following is a T cell receptor (beta chain) sequence with its context. This entry comes from a study of blood T cell repertoires in COVID-19. Germline CDR1 and CDR2: SNHLY and FYNNEI. The CDR3 contains 14 residues. Trimming took off 5 bases at V and 0 bases at J, with 10 bases between the two ends. Assay: immunoSEQ multiplex PCR; the TCRdb copy retains only in-frame clones and omits some. The table shows about 260,000 clones, with approximately 90% occurring only once. V is TRBV2 and J is TRBJ1-1; no clear D gene. Specimen: PBMCs or T cells enriched from blood (not recorded which). The clonotype was recovered from a woman aged 18 to 35 who had recovered from COVID-19. CDR3 in amino acids: CASSQDNMNTEAFF. Here the CDR3 DNA reads TGTGCCAGCAGTCAAGACAACATGAACACTGAAGCTTTCTTT.